The 9 T cell receptor beta chains below all came from one sample that was sequenced in a study of blood T cell repertoires in COVID-19. Assay: immunoSEQ multiplex PCR; the TCRdb copy retains only in-frame clones and omits some. Of approximately 300,000 clones in the sample, roughly 85% are singletons; the top ten hold under 2%. The sequencing input was PBMCs or T cells enriched from blood (not recorded which). These receptors were collected from a woman aged 25 to 39 who had been exposed to COVID-19.

The chain is built from TRBV10-1 and TRBJ2-3; 16 bases are a match to TRBD2. Germline CDR1 and CDR2: WNHNN and SYGVQD (reference sequence). V was pared by 0 bases and J by 2 bases, with 8 bases of the junction left unmatched. The CDR3 runs to 20 residues. CDR3 region: CASSESLGLAGGQPTDTQYF. The CDR3 nucleotides read TGCGCCAGCAGTGAGTCGCTGGGACTAGCGGGGGGGCAGCCCACAGATACGCAGTATTTT.

V gene TRBV4-1 combines with J gene TRBJ1-2, with TRBD1 as a possible D gene (6 bases). The CDR3 runs 15 residues. The germline gives CDR1 MGHRA, CDR2 YSYEKL. V gave up 6 bases and J gave up 1 base, with 15 bases separating them. CDR3 region: CASSYGQQNNYGYTF. In DNA form, the CDR3 reads TGCGCCAGCAGTTACGGACAGCAAAATAACTATGGCTACACCTTC.

J is TRBJ1-5 and V is TRBV12-3 or TRBV12-4; 9 bases map to TRBD1. The CDR3 sequence is 13 residues long. V shed 3 bases, J shed 7 bases, and the junction held 1 base outside the gene matches. CDR3 residues: CASSFDRGQPQHF. The CDR3 DNA sequence: TGTGCCAGCAGTTTCGACAGGGGGCAGCCCCAGCATTTT.

The CDR3 sequence is CASTGTGGLGYTF. For the CDR3, the DNA is TGTGCCAGCACCGGGACAGGGGGCCTTGGCTACACCTTC. The chain carries TRBV27 and TRBJ1-2, with TRBD1 matching 12 bases. J gave up 7 bases and V 7 bases, and 4 bases lay outside the gene matches. Per the germline V gene, CDR1 is MNHEY and CDR2 is SMNVEV (reference sequence). The CDR3 has 13 amino acids.

The rearrangement uses TRBV28 and TRBJ1-1; D not resolved. V was cut by 3 bases and J by 1 base, with 12 bases left in between. CDR3 length: 15 residues. From germline, CDR1 is MDHEN and CDR2 SYDVKM. The CDR3 DNA reads TGTGCCAGCAGTTTTAGAGGACTTAGGAACACTGAAGCTTTCTTT. Residues: CASSFRGLRNTEAFF.

The J gene is TRBJ1-2, the V gene TRBV6-5; unclear D gene. The V and J ends lost 7 bases and 2 bases respectively, with 11 bases between them. Germline V lookup: CDR1 MNHEY, CDR2 SVGAGI. There are 13 residues in the CDR3. The CDR3 region is CASTTRENYGYTF. The CDR3 nucleotides are TGTGCCAGCACGACGCGGGAGAACTATGGCTACACCTTC.

About this clone itself: Other DNA sequences in the sample encode the same CDR3. The chain employs TRBV5-1 and TRBJ2-2, with D possibly being TRBD1 (6 bases). Trimming stripped 3 bases from V and 5 bases from J, with 8 bases between. Germline V lookup: CDR1 SGHRS, CDR2 YFSETQ. The CDR3 spans 13 residues. The CDR3 sequence is CASSSQGTGELFF. As DNA, the CDR3 is TGCGCCAGCAGCTCACAGGGAACCGGGGAGCTGTTTTTT.

V gene TRBV2 combines with J gene TRBJ2-3; 8 bases match TRBD2. Germline V gene data show CDR1 as SNHLY and CDR2 as FYNNEI. The length of the CDR3 is 14 residues. V shed 5 bases and J 6 bases; nucleotides not matched to a gene: 7. CDR3 sequence: CASSRSGSGDTQYF. CDR3 in DNA: TGTGCCAGCAGTCGAAGCGGGAGCGGGGATACGCAGTATTTT.

This sequence joins TRBV10-3 and TRBJ1-3, with D tentatively TRBD1 (5 bases). CDR3 length equals 14 residues. Deletions cut 9 bases from V and 0 bases from J, with 12 bases between. Per germline, CDR1 ENHRY and CDR2 SYGVKD. CDR3 sequence reads: CAMGRENSGNTIYF. The CDR3 bases are TGTGCCATGGGCAGGGAAAACTCTGGAAACACCATATATTTT.